Listed here are 7 T cell receptor beta chains from one sample, sequenced in a study of post-analysis software for immune sequencing data. Study-level results: Several TRBV segments were more frequent in patients than controls; TRBV5-6, TRBV5-1 and TRBV20-1 belonged to this group.

Sequencing libraries made from TCR beta cDNA carried unique molecular identifiers. TCRdb reprocessed the PCR reads with MiXCR, giving one entry per CDR3 protein. The table includes about 540,000 distinct CDR3 sequences, around 34% detected once. These receptors have no identified antigens. Sequencing was carried out using blood. All receptors come from a girl between 2 and 17 years old with multiple sclerosis.

The chain recombines TRBV6-1 with TRBJ2-7; D may correspond to TRBD1 or TRBD2 (6 bases each). The CDR3 is 16 amino acids. Trimming pared 8 bases from V and 7 bases from J, leaving 27 bases between. From germline, CDR1 is MNHNS and CDR2 SASEGT. CDR3 nucleotide sequence: TGTGCCAGCGGAAGCCCCACCGCGGGACAAGATAATGAGCAGTACTTC. It yields the protein CASGSPTAGQDNEQYF.

This clonotype was seen a few times. V usage is TRBV4-1 and J usage is TRBJ2-5, with 10 bases aligning to TRBD2. CDR3 length: 17 residues. Per germline, CDR1 MGHRA and CDR2 YSYEKL. The V segment lost 1 base and the J segment 1 base; nucleotides outside the gene matches: 6. The CDR3 sequence is CASSQVGVAGGQETQYF. CDR3 coding DNA: TGCGCCAGCAGCCAAGTAGGGGTAGCGGGGGGCCAAGAGACCCAGTACTTC.

The chain joins TRBV3-1 to TRBJ2-3; 7 nucleotides match TRBD2. The V and J ends lost 0 bases and 2 bases, in that order; junction bases with no gene match: 5. Germline CDR1 reads LGHDT; CDR2 reads YNNKEL (reference sequence). The CDR3 spans 16 residues. In DNA form, the CDR3 reads TGTGCCAGCAGCCAAGATCGGGACTACCTCACAGATACGCAGTATTTT. It yields the protein CASSQDRDYLTDTQYF.

This clonotype was observed a handful of times. CDR3 DNA sequence: TGTGCCAGCAGCGTAGAAGACCGAACCTATAATTCACCCCTCCACTTT. This codes for CASSVEDRTYNSPLHF. The chain couples TRBV9 to TRBJ1-6; D not certain. The CDR3 runs to 16 residues. V lost 0 bases to trimming and J lost 2 bases, with 9 bases between them. Germline lookup yields CDR1 SGDLS and CDR2 YYNGEE.

As concerns this clonotype: At one end, the junction sequence differs from germline, possibly due to a read error. The J gene is TRBJ1-2, the V gene TRBV7-9; tentative D call: TRBD1 (6 bases). The CDR3 loop spans 15 amino acids. In germline, CDR1 is SEHNR, CDR2 FQNEAQ (reference sequence). The CDR3 here is CASSMGAGEIGGCTF. The CDR3 DNA is TGTGCCAGCAGCATGGGGGCCGGGGAAATCGGTGGCTGCACCTTC.

The rearrangement links TRBV9 to TRBJ2-7; TRBD2 matches at 16 bases. With the DNA end fitting TRBJ2-5 better, the J assignment may be wrong. The CDR3 is 18 amino acids. Looked up from germline, CDR1 is SGDLS and CDR2 is YYNGEE. The CDR3 region has the DNA TGTGCCAGCAGCCCCGGGACTAGCGGGGGGGCCCTAGTAGAGACCCAGTACTTC. Its translation is CASSPGTSGGALVETQYF.

The chain joins TRBV9 to TRBJ2-3; 7 nucleotides match TRBD2. Germline V lookup: CDR1 SGDLS, CDR2 YYNGEE. CDR3 size: 17 residues. Losses at the gene ends were 3 bases for V and 5 bases for J; bases not matched to a gene: 15. The CDR3 sequence is CASSALGGGVRRDTQYF. DNA of the CDR3: TGTGCCAGCAGCGCCCTTGGCGGGGGAGTACGGCGAGATACGCAGTATTTT. Complete variable domain (other parts from reference TRBV9 and TRBJ2-3): DSGVTQTPKHLITATGQRVTLRCSPRSGDLSVYWYQQSLDQGLQFLIQYYNGEERAKGNILERFSAQQFPDLHSELNLSSLELGDSALYFCASSALGGGVRRDTQYFGPGTRLTVL.